Each of the 27 T cell receptor beta chains below was sequenced from the same sample in a study of blood T cell repertoires in COVID-19. Clones were read by immunoSEQ multiplex PCR, and TCRdb kept only the in-frame ones, dropping some. The sample contains under 200,000 clones, about 85% of which appear only once. The sample taken for sequencing was peripheral blood. The receptor set was obtained from a woman in her seventies with COVID-19, enrolled during active disease.

This clone turned up a few times. The J gene is TRBJ2-7, the V gene TRBV5-1, with D possibly TRBD1 on 6 matching bases. The germline gives CDR1 SGHRS, CDR2 YFSETQ. V dropped 4 bases and J dropped 4 bases, with 18 bases sitting between them. This CDR3 spans 15 amino acids. The CDR3 region is CASSPDPQGIYEQYF. DNA of the CDR3: TGCGCCAGCAGCCCCGACCCACAGGGTATTTACGAGCAGTACTTC.

In the case of this clone: The same CDR3 also results from other DNA sequences found in this sample. The CDR3 region is CASSPRSGRDTEAFF. CDR3 nucleotide sequence: TGTGCCAGCTCACCAAGATCGGGGAGGGACACTGAAGCTTTCTTT. The V gene is TRBV18, the J gene TRBJ1-1; D not certain. Germline CDR1 KGHSH, CDR2 LQKENI. The CDR3 covers 15 residues. The V gene lost 2 bases and the J gene lost 3 bases, with 13 bases spanning the gap.

The J gene is TRBJ2-7, the V gene TRBV12-3 or TRBV12-4; D unresolved. The CDR3 spans 12 residues. Trimming shortened V by 3 bases and J by 3 bases, and 6 bases separated the two germline ends. In nucleotides, the CDR3 is TGTGCCAGCAGTTTCTCCGGCTACGAGCAGTACGTC. This gives the protein CASSFSGYEQYV.

The rearrangement uses TRBV3-1 (or the pseudogene TRBV3-2) and TRBJ2-1; TRBD2 matches at 7 bases. The CDR3 runs 14 residues. Germline values: CDR1 LGHDT, CDR2 YNNKEL (reference sequence). Trimming removed 4 bases from V and 7 bases from J; junction bases left unmatched: 7. The CDR3 region has the DNA TGTGCCAGCAGCCTTCAGGGAGGGAAGAATGAGCAGTTCTTC. It translates to CASSLQGGKNEQFF.

This clone was counted a few times. The chain has TRBV4-1 and TRBJ2-1, with D uncertain. Trimming stripped 1 base from V and 7 bases from J, with 5 bases between. The germline V gene has CDR1 MGHRA and CDR2 YSYEKL. This CDR3 is 12 amino acids long. CDR3 DNA: TGCGCCAGCAGCCAAGTCGTTAATGAGCAGTTCTTC. Its protein is CASSQVVNEQFF.

The V call is TRBV27, the J call TRBJ2-1; a possible D gene is TRBD1 (6 bases). The ends were cut back, 6 bases at V and 3 bases at J, with 12 bases in the middle. The CDR3 covers 14 residues. The germline gives CDR1 MNHEY, CDR2 SMNVEV (reference sequence). This CDR3 reads CASRWTANYNEQFF. The CDR3 bases are TGTGCCAGCAGATGGACAGCTAACTACAATGAGCAGTTCTTC.

Points on this clone: At the DNA level, this CDR3 is encoded by other sequences in the same sample as well. The chain has TRBV6-5 and TRBJ1-1; possible D gene TRBD1, 5 bases. V lost 0 bases and J lost 5, with 7 bases in between. CDR3 length: 13 amino acids. Germline V gives CDR1 MNHEY, CDR2 SVGAGI. The CDR3 spells CASSYSRTTEAFF. The DNA of the CDR3 is TGTGCCAGCAGTTACTCGAGGACAACTGAAGCTTTCTTT.

The CDR3 DNA reads TGTGCCAGCAGCCGTGGGAGTGAGTACGAGCAGTACTTC. Amino acids: CASSRGSEYEQYF. This sequence joins TRBV3-1 (or the pseudogene TRBV3-2) and TRBJ2-7, with D possibly matching TRBD2 (5 bases). The CDR3 has 13 amino acids. The V gene lost 4 bases and the J gene lost 4 bases, with 11 bases spanning the gap. Germline CDR1 LGHDT, CDR2 YNNKEL (reference sequence).

This clone was seen once. The chain couples TRBV2 to TRBJ1-1; 10 positions match TRBD1. With 7 bases clipped from V and 11 bases from J, the junction kept 7 bases outside the gene matches. The CDR3 has 12 amino acids. Germline CDR1 and CDR2: SNHLY and FYNNEI. The CDR3 bases are TGTGCCAGCACTCGACAGGGGGCTGTTGCTTTCTTT. Translated, it gives CASTRQGAVAFF.

The rearrangement uses TRBV30 and TRBJ2-7; the match to TRBD2 covers 11 bases. Losses at the gene ends were 3 bases for V and 2 bases for J; bases not matched to a gene: 6. This CDR3 comprises 15 residues. The germline CDR1 and CDR2 sequences are GTSNPN and SVGIG (reference sequence). CDR3 in amino acids: CAWRMASGGTYEQYF. In nucleotides, the CDR3 is TGTGCCTGGAGAATGGCTAGCGGGGGGACCTACGAGCAGTACTTC.

The chain combines TRBV5-1 with TRBJ2-1; 7 positions match TRBD2. V lost 0 bases, J lost 5 bases, and 8 bases stayed unmatched. The CDR3 loop spans 16 amino acids. Germline CDR1 reads SGHRS; CDR2 reads YFSETQ. CDR3 DNA: TGCGCCAGCAGCTTGGTATTTCAGCGGGAAAACAATGAGCAGTTCTTC. This encodes CASSLVFQRENNEQFF.

The V gene is TRBV28, the J gene TRBJ1-5, with D possibly TRBD1 on 5 matching bases. CDR1 is MDHEN and CDR2 is SYDVKM in the germline V gene. The CDR3 is 15 residues long. Trimming took off 5 bases at V and 0 bases at J, with 11 bases between the two ends. Written as DNA, the CDR3 is TGTGCCAGCAGTCCGGACACTTATAGCAATCAGCCCCAGCATTTT. It specifies CASSPDTYSNQPQHF.

The CDR3 loop reads CASSWTVNTGELFF. DNA of the CDR3: TGCGCCAGCAGCTGGACAGTTAACACCGGGGAGCTGTTTTTT. This chain connects TRBV5-1 to TRBJ2-2, with a possible D match to TRBD1 (6 bases). This CDR3 has 14 residues. CDR1 SGHRS and CDR2 YFSETQ come from the germline V gene. Trimming took off 3 bases at V and 2 bases at J, with 8 bases between the two ends.

The count of this clone is one. This chain connects TRBV2 to TRBJ2-3; 7 nucleotides line up with TRBD1. Germline CDR1 SNHLY, CDR2 FYNNEI. This CDR3 has 14 amino acids. The ends lost 7 bases at V and 4 bases at J; junction bases unmatched: 8. CDR3 nucleotide sequence: TGTGCCAGCAAATTGACAGGGTCCCCAGATACGCAGTATTTT. Protein product: CASKLTGSPDTQYF.

A single count supports this clone. This CDR3 is also generated by other DNA sequences in the sample. CDR3: CASSPLGYEQYF. The CDR3 bases are TGTGCCAGCTCACCCCTCGGCTACGAGCAGTACTTC. The chain joins TRBV18 to TRBJ2-7, with D uncertain. CDR1 and CDR2 from the germline V gene are KGHSH and LQKENI. V lost 3 bases, J lost 3 bases, and 6 bases lay in between. The CDR3 consists of 12 residues.

This sequence joins TRBV28 and TRBJ1-2; unclear D gene. Trimming removed 6 bases from V and 8 bases from J, with 16 bases in between. The CDR3 totals 13 residues. CDR1 is MDHEN and CDR2 is SYDVKM in the germline V gene. The CDR3 sequence is CASSLVAGRGYTF. Here the CDR3 DNA reads TGTGCCAGCAGCCTAGTGGCGGGGAGAGGCTACACCTTC.

The chain is built from TRBV28 and TRBJ2-6; perhaps TRBD1 as D (6 bases). V shed 5 bases and J shed 0 bases, with 8 bases lying between them. In germline, CDR1 is MDHEN, CDR2 SYDVKM. This CDR3 has 15 amino acids. CDR3 protein: CASSRDTSGANVLTF. Written as DNA, the CDR3 is TGTGCCAGCAGTCGGGACACCTCTGGGGCCAACGTCCTGACTTTC.

This clone showed up just a few times. This sequence joins TRBV27 and TRBJ1-2, with 7 bases identical to TRBD1. V lost 8 bases to trimming and J lost 7 bases; unmatched junction nucleotides: 16. CDR1 is MNHEY and CDR2 is SMNVEV in the germline V gene (reference sequence). There are 15 residues in the CDR3. Written as DNA, the CDR3 is TGTGCCAGCGCCCTCACCCCCGGGACAGTCGCTGGCTACACCTTC. It translates to CASALTPGTVAGYTF.

This chain uses TRBV12-3 or TRBV12-4 with TRBJ1-2; 8 nucleotides line up with TRBD1. This CDR3 contains 13 residues. V shed 5 bases and J 4 bases; nucleotides not matched to a gene: 3. The CDR3 spells CASSPDRVYGYTF. Written as DNA, the CDR3 is TGTGCCAGCAGTCCGGACAGGGTCTATGGCTACACCTTC.

The chain carries TRBV30 and TRBJ1-6; D unclear. V was trimmed by 3 bases and J by 10 bases, leaving 10 bases between them. This CDR3 has 12 amino acids. Germline V gene data show CDR1 as GTSNPN and CDR2 as SVGIG (reference sequence). CDR3 nucleotide sequence: TGTGCCTGGAGGGTTGGAGGCTCACCCCTCCACTTT. Protein: CAWRVGGSPLHF.

The chain combines TRBV19 with TRBJ1-5; tentative D call: TRBD1 (6 bases). Germline loops: CDR1 LNHDA, CDR2 SQIVND (reference sequence). Trimming pared 7 bases from V and 2 bases from J, leaving 12 bases between. The CDR3 sequence is 14 residues long. The CDR3 bases are TGTGCCAGTACCCAGACAGGAGGCAATCAGCCCCAGCATTTT. Translation gives CASTQTGGNQPQHF.

The rearrangement uses TRBV28 and TRBJ2-3, with 15 bases matching TRBD2. The germline V gene has CDR1 MDHEN and CDR2 SYDVKM. V gave up 6 bases and J gave up 8 bases; unmatched junction bases: 6. The CDR3 spans 15 residues. CDR3 in DNA: TGTGCCAGCAGATCGGGACTAGCGGGGGGTGGTACGCAGTATTTT. Amino acid sequence: CASRSGLAGGGTQYF.

The rearrangement joins TRBV19 to TRBJ2-1; 7 bases map to TRBD2. CDR1 LNHDA and CDR2 SQIVND come from the germline V gene (reference sequence). The trim removed 3 bases at V and 12 bases at J, leaving 11 bases unmatched. The CDR3 contains 14 residues. The CDR3 coding sequence is TGTGCCAGTAGTATCCTAGCGGAGCCCACGGTGCAGTTCTTC. It encodes CASSILAEPTVQFF.

With regard to this clone: Germline is not matched at one junction end, which may reflect a read error. The V gene is TRBV11-3, the J gene TRBJ2-1; 8 bases match TRBD2. The CDR3 covers 14 residues. From germline, CDR1 is SGHNT and CDR2 YENEEA. The CDR3 DNA is TGTGCCAGCAGCTTAGGTGATAGCGGGGTGTTACCCATCTTC. Protein: CASSLGDSGVLPIF.

This chain connects TRBV13 to TRBJ1-1, with TRBD1 identical over 11 bases. Germline CDR1 and CDR2: PRHDT and FYEKMQ (reference sequence). The CDR3 is 16 residues long. V trimming: 5 bases; J trimming: 4 bases; junction bases outside the gene matches: 9. The CDR3 loop is CASSTGQGAPSTEAFF. Written as DNA, the CDR3 is TGTGCCAGCAGCACCGGACAGGGGGCGCCGAGCACTGAAGCTTTCTTT. The whole variable domain, filled in from reference TRBV13 and TRBJ1-1, reads AAGVIQSPRHLIKEKRETATLKCYPIPRHDTVYWYQQGPGQDPQFLISFYEKMQSDKGSIPDRFSAQQFSDYHSELNMSSLELGDSALYFCASSTGQGAPSTEAFFGQGTRLTVV.

The rearrangement joins TRBV9 to TRBJ2-2, with D possibly being TRBD2 (6 bases). The CDR3 is 16 amino acids. With 3 bases removed from V and 1 base from J, the gap between germline ends came to 13 bases. Germline CDR1 and CDR2: SGDLS and YYNGEE. The CDR3 region has the DNA TGTGCCAGCAGCGCTTCGGGACTTCGGAACACCGGGGAGCTGTTTTTT. Protein product: CASSASGLRNTGELFF.

This sequence joins TRBV3-1 (or the pseudogene TRBV3-2) and TRBJ1-1; 7 bases line up with TRBD1. From germline, CDR1 is LGHDT and CDR2 YNNKEL (reference sequence). V lost 5 bases and J lost 10; bases outside the gene matches: 4. There are 11 residues in the CDR3. CDR3 sequence reads: CASSGDSAAFF. DNA for the CDR3: TGTGCCAGCAGCGGGGACAGTGCAGCTTTCTTT.